These T cell receptor beta chains were read from a single sample in a study of T cell responses to AZD1222 COVID-19 vaccine. Sequenced by immunoSEQ multiplex PCR; TCRdb stores in-frame clones only, minus some. The sample has about 120,000 clones, around nine tenths seen once; the top ten hold around 12%. Sequencing used peripheral blood, obtained on day 0 of AZD1222 vaccination. Source of these receptors: an adult in good health. CDR3s include the opening cysteine and the closing phenylalanine or tryptophan. The order of the fields is clone size, J gene, D gene, V gene, CDR3 protein, CDR3 DNA. A D gene is named only where the DNA matches it firmly. Expanded clones are given a class, and other clones once, few, many or no size at all.

NA | TRBJ1-1 | TRBD1 | TRBV28 | CASSLPDRAGGEAFF | TGTGCCAGCAGTTTACCAGACAGGGCCGGGGGTGAAGCTTTCTTT
NA | TRBJ2-7 | NA | TRBV5-4 | CASSPQSSYEQYF | TGTGCCAGCAGCCCACAGAGCTCCTACGAGCAGTACTTC
NA | TRBJ2-1 | NA | TRBV7-9 | CASTVGNNYNEQFF | TGTGCCAGCACCGTAGGAAATAACTACAATGAGCAGTTCTTC
NA | TRBJ1-5 | NA | TRBV28 | CASSSGGVNQPQHF | TGTGCCAGCTCCTCCGGGGGGGTCAATCAGCCCCAGCATTTT
NA | TRBJ1-1 | NA | TRBV6-5 | CASRDRTGNTEAFF | TGTGCCAGCAGAGACCGGACGGGGAACACTGAAGCTTTCTTT
NA | TRBJ1-1 | NA | TRBV14 | CASSQDRGWTEAFF | TGTGCCAGCAGCCAAGACAGGGGATGGACTGAAGCTTTCTTT
NA | TRBJ2-2 | TRBD1 | TRBV19 | CASSPDRAFTGELFF | TGTGCCAGTAGTCCGGACAGGGCATTCACCGGGGAGCTGTTTTTT
NA | TRBJ1-1 | NA | TRBV27 | CASSSGMSNTEAFF | TGTGCCAGCAGTTCAGGGATGTCGAACACTGAAGCTTTCTTT
NA | TRBJ1-4 | TRBD1 | TRBV2 | CASNRGAEEKLFF | TGTGCCAGCAACAGGGGGGCAGAGGAAAAACTGTTTTTT
NA | TRBJ2-3 | NA | TRBV2 | CASSFGISTDTQYF | TGTGCCAGCAGTTTCGGGATTAGCACAGATACGCAGTATTTT
NA | TRBJ2-1 | TRBD2 | TRBV27 | CASSLSWGRGYEQFF | TGTGCCAGCAGTTTATCGTGGGGGAGGGGTTATGAGCAGTTCTTC
few | TRBJ2-1 | TRBD2 | TRBV11-2 | CASSLAGRTYNEQFF | TGTGCCAGCAGTTTAGCGGGACGGACCTACAATGAGCAGTTCTTC
NA | TRBJ2-2 | TRBD1 | TRBV5-1 | CASSPRGGQGAYTGELFF | TGCGCCAGCAGCCCCCGAGGGGGGCAGGGGGCGTACACCGGGGAGCTGTTTTTT
NA | TRBJ2-2 | NA | TRBV29-1 | CSGRGTGRELFF | TGCAGCGGCCGGGGCACCGGTAGGGAGCTGTTTTTT
NA | TRBJ2-1 | NA | TRBV12-3/TRBV12-4 | CASGSGQANEQFF | TGTGCCAGCGGCAGCGGGCAGGCCAATGAGCAGTTCTTC
NA | TRBJ2-1 | TRBD2 | TRBV24-1 | CATSPSPFETSGINNEQFF | TGTGCCACCAGTCCTTCCCCCTTCGAGACTAGCGGGATTAACAATGAGCAGTTCTTC
once | TRBJ2-7 | NA | TRBV12-1 | CASSWFRGRPKVRLYEQYF | TGTGCCAGCAGCTGGTTTCGGGGGCGTCCTAAAGTCCGGCTGTACGAGCAGTACTTC
once | TRBJ1-6 | TRBD1 | TRBV28 | CASSFRTGGASYVSPLHF | TGTGCCAGCAGTTTCAGGACAGGGGGCGCGAGTTATGTTTCACCCCTCCACTTT
NA | TRBJ1-2 | NA | TRBV6-5 | CASSKWDGTNYGYTF | TGTGCCAGCAGTAAATGGGACGGAACTAACTATGGCTACACCTTC
NA | TRBJ1-5 | NA | TRBV27 | CASSSGRSNQPQHF | TGTGCCAGCAGTTCGGGCAGGAGCAATCAGCCCCAGCATTTT
once | TRBJ2-7 | TRBD2 | TRBV10-3 | CAISEQPGGGYEQYF | TGTGCCATCAGTGAGCAACCTGGCGGGGGCTACGAGCAGTACTTC
NA | TRBJ2-3 | NA | TRBV27 | CASSPPPGTDTQYF | TGTGCCAGCAGTCCCCCCCCGGGCACAGATACGCAGTATTTT
once | TRBJ1-2 | NA | TRBV14 | CASSQDDISNYGYTF | TGTGCCAGCAGCCAAGATGATATCAGTAACTATGGCTACACCTTC
NA | TRBJ1-2 | NA | TRBV7-9 | CASSLSVGGAYGYTF | TGTGCCAGCAGTCTAAGTGTGGGGGGCGCCTATGGCTACACCTTC
NA | TRBJ2-1 | NA | TRBV10-3 | CAISKTGPGDEQFF | TGTGCCATCAGTAAGACAGGGCCGGGGGATGAGCAGTTCTTC
NA | TRBJ1-5 | NA | TRBV19 | CASSPDRPNQPQHF | TGTGCCAGTAGTCCCGACAGACCTAATCAGCCCCAGCATTTT
NA | TRBJ2-7 | NA | TRBV7-9 | CASSSPYHGYEQYF | TGTGCCAGCAGCTCCCCTTACCACGGGTACGAGCAGTACTTC
few | TRBJ2-1 | TRBD2 | TRBV29-1 | CSVFRTSGTYNEQFF | TGCAGCGTCTTCAGGACTAGCGGGACCTACAATGAGCAGTTCTTC
NA | TRBJ2-2 | NA | TRBV19 | CASSAPRGGELFF | TGTGCCAGTAGTGCCCCACGGGGCGGGGAGCTGTTTTTT
few | TRBJ2-1 | TRBD2 | TRBV7-9 | CASSSGLAGGLRMGEQFF | TGTGCCAGCAGCTCCGGACTAGCGGGAGGACTGAGGATGGGTGAGCAGTTCTTC
NA | TRBJ2-3 | NA | TRBV7-2 | CASSQGRISTDTQYF | TGTGCCAGCAGCCAAGGGCGGATTAGCACAGATACGCAGTATTTT
NA | TRBJ2-3 | NA | TRBV6-5 | CASTHSDTQYF | TGTGCCAGCACCCATTCGGATACGCAGTATTTT
NA | TRBJ2-2 | TRBD2 | TRBV5-4 | CASSASSGRLTGELFF | TGTGCCAGCAGCGCCTCGAGCGGGAGGCTCACCGGGGAGCTGTTTTTT